The 2 T cell receptor beta chains below all came from one sample that was sequenced in a study of Ad26.COV2.S vaccination and SARS-CoV-2 variants. The treatment denotes: around 19 received Ad26.COV2.S at low or high dose, single or two shots; about five received placebo; per-sample allocation not given. Day 63 following the first vaccine or placebo injection was when the samples were taken. Assay used: immunoSEQ multiplex PCR; TCRdb lists only in-frame clones, some missing. The sample lists approximately 460,000 clones, approximately 90% occurring once. Sample: peripheral blood, taken in a trial of Ad26.COV2.S vaccine versus placebo. The source of these receptors is a person aged 18-60 years who received the Ad26.COV2.S COVID-19 vaccine or a placebo.

The chain recombines TRBV18 with TRBJ2-3; TRBD2 matches 11 bases. Germline CDR1 and CDR2: KGHSH and LQKENI. V trimming: 2 bases; J trimming: 4 bases; junction bases outside the gene matches: 8. The CDR3 has 17 amino acids. CDR3 sequence (DNA): TGTGCCAGCTCACCAGATGGACTAGCGGGTATCCCAGATACGCAGTATTTT. Residues: CASSPDGLAGIPDTQYF.

The chain links TRBV7-2 to TRBJ2-5, with D possibly being TRBD2 (5 bases). CDR1 is SGHTA and CDR2 is FQGNSA in the germline V gene. The CDR3 spans 18 residues. V was pared by 3 bases and J by 5 bases, with 25 bases between. CDR3 sequence reads: CASSLRRFTGVERETQYF. As DNA, the CDR3 is TGTGCCAGCAGCTTGCGGAGGTTTACTGGCGTTGAAAGGGAGACCCAGTACTTC. Full variable domain (remainder filled in from reference TRBV7-2 and TRBJ2-5): GAGVSQSPSNKVTEKGKDVELRCDPISGHTALYWYRQSLGQGLEFLIYFQGNSAPDKSGLPSDRFSAERTGGSVSTLTIQRTQQEDSAVYLCASSLRRFTGVERETQYFGPGTRLLVL.